The TCR beta chain described here comes from a study of regulatory T cells in long-lasting Graves disease. Time point specified: newly diagnosed GD, antithyroid drugs for less than 3 months. Extracted RNA from PBMCs served as the source of the TCR library. CDR1 is MGHRA and CDR2 is YSYEKL in the germline V gene. This CDR3 region has 20 residues. Trimming cost V 5 bases and J 2 bases; bases outside gene matches: 19. Building of the TCR beta libraries involved iRepertoire HTBI primers and Arm-PCR of CDR3 regions. TCRdb recomputed calls from the multiplex PCR reads with MiXCR, one row per CDR3 protein. This table has around 470,000 distinct CDR3 sequences, approximately 15% appearing once. These data also featured in a second study, about T cells in Graves' hyperthyroidism and ophthalmopathy.

This chain connects TRBV4-1 to TRBJ2-2, with 8 nucleotides matching TRBD2. The sequence derives from a woman in her forties or fifties with Graves disease. The sample consisted of peripheral blood mononuclear cells (PBMCs), taken at new diagnosis, from a patient treated with antithyroid drugs. As DNA, the CDR3 is TGCGCCAGCAGCTACACTAGCGGCTCCCGTCGGGGGCGCAACACCGGGGAGCTGTTTTTT. Translation: CASSYTSGSRRGRNTGELFF.